In its sample, the clone carrying this T cell receptor beta chain was seen once. Sequencing involved patients with CD8+CD57+ cell expansion previously shown by flow cytometry. This entry belongs to a study of CD8+CD57+ T cells in acquired aplastic anemia. TCR beta VDJ and CDR3 profiles were obtained from a genomic DNA template. A single record per CDR3 protein comes from TCRdb applying MiXCR to the reads. The sample has roughly 200,000 distinct CDR3 sequences; 63% are singletons. The CDR3 is made up of 14 amino acids. Germline assignment: CDR1 DFQATT and CDR2 SNEGSKA (reference sequence). The sample consisted of sorted CD4+, CD8+, or CD8+CD57+ T cells (not recorded which) from PBMCs. The receptor was isolated from a human donor with aplastic anemia. The chain uses TRBV20-1 and TRBJ2-7; D ambiguous. CDR3 loop: CASEGGKLSYEQYF. In DNA, the CDR3 is TGCGCCTCGGAAGGCGGAAAGCTCTCCTACGAGCAGTACTTC.